The present T cell receptor (beta chain) was sequenced within a study of blood T cell repertoires in COVID-19 (TCRdb year 2020). In the study overall: Samples covering the acute and convalescent phases of COVID-19 were provided by collaborators in the United States, Italy and Spain. The material from the prospective study consisted of cDNA or gDNA derived from T cells, B-cell-depleted T cells, or PBMCs. Deeply sampled blood TCRbeta repertoires from subjects exposed to, actively infected with, or recovered from COVID-19 were included in the dataset. The repertoires were released in a freely available public database meant as a resource for research on the immune response to SARS-CoV-2. Samples were obtained from the ongoing ImmuneRACE study (first 160 participants) and from approximately 1,200 subjects provided by 6 global collaborators. Sample metadata almost always included a de-identified subject ID, COVID-19 status, age in years and sex. Where HLA class I and class II types were available, the types were taken from metadata supplied by the sample provider, not from assay-based typing.

Points on this clone: Its antigen remains undetermined. No base qualities exist here, and no much larger clone lies one base off it.

The germline V gene (reference sequence) sets CDR1 to SGHNT and CDR2 to YYREEE. From the cysteine through the phenylalanine, the CDR3 covers 16 amino acids. Just the 48-base CDR3 DNA is kept, in frame starting at base 1. Cut back by 4 bases and 0 bases, the V and J ends lie 11 bases apart. The immunoSEQ Assay, a bias-controlled multiplex PCR, was used to amplify TCRbeta CDR3 regions from genomic DNA. The authors' pipeline ran thus. The number of nucleated cells in each sample was estimated from the amplification of reference gene primers within the assay. To quantify the absolute abundance of each unique TCRbeta CDR3 rearrangement, sequence reads were collapsed and filtered. For each sample, productive Simpson clonality was calculated as the square root of Simpson's diversity index over productive rearrangements. TCRdb mirrors the immuneACCESS table, restricted to in-frame sequences. Some clones are absent from its copies; in checked studies, under half trace to an unresolved V gene, and the reason for the others is unknown. That table furnishes V, J and clone size, whereas the DNA furnished D and trimming. The table for this sample lists 65,000 to 95,000 clones; 88% of them were counted only once. The ten largest clones capture about 7% of the sample.

Points the paper makes about the study in general: The amount of clinical and demographic metadata varied by source and participant and was provided uncurated.

Whole blood was collected in K2EDTA tubes by collaborating institutions according to the institutions' own protocols. Collaborator samples were shipped for TCRbeta analysis as frozen whole blood, isolated PBMCs, or DNA extracted from either sample type. This sequence originates from an older man with acute or convalescent COVID-19. The V and J segments used are TRBV5-4 and TRBJ1-6; the D gene cannot be resolved reliably. Sequencing input: peripheral blood. The CDR3 loop reads CASSSDGSSYNSPLHF. The bases read TGTGCCAGCAGCAGTGACGGGAGCTCCTATAATTCACCCCTCCACTTT.